This T cell receptor beta chain came from a study of Ad26.COV2.S vaccination and SARS-CoV-2 variants. Study-wide context: A participant enrolled in the COV1001 Ad26.COV2.S trial arm provided the sample. The vaccine Ad26.COV2.S was put into the muscle once, or twice with 56 days between.

The data were produced by immunoSEQ multiplex PCR, yet TCRdb's version contains in-frame clones alone and is incomplete. Among about 370,000 clones, approximately 90% were seen once, and the ten largest hold more than 3%. Treatment meaning: about 20 received Ad26.COV2.S at low or high dose, single or two shots; about 5 received placebo; per-sample allocation not given. The study sampled participants on day 63 after the first vaccine or placebo injection. An adult of 18-55 years in Boston served as donor. This receptor was taken from a person between 18 and 65 years old who received the Ad26.COV2.S COVID-19 vaccine or a placebo. The source material was peripheral blood, sampled in a trial of Ad26.COV2.S vaccine versus placebo.

The CDR3 DNA reads TGTGCCTGGAGGAAGGCGGAGAACTATGGCTACACCTTC. Translated, it gives CAWRKAENYGYTF. The chain uses TRBV30 and TRBJ1-2; D unclear. This CDR3 has 13 residues. Germline V CDR1 and CDR2: GTSNPN, SVGIG (reference sequence). V was trimmed by 3 bases and J by 2 bases, leaving 10 bases between them. Using reference TRBV30 and TRBJ1-2 for the parts outside the CDR3, the full variable domain is SQTIHQWPATLVQPVGSPLSLECTVEGTSNPNLYWYRQAAGRGLQLLFYSVGIGQISSEVPQNLSASRPQDRQFILSSKKLLLSDSGFYLCAWRKAENYGYTFGSGTRLTVV.